This TCR beta chain was profiled in a study of blood T cell repertoires in COVID-19. About the study: Samples of COVID-19 (acute and convalescent) were obtained from the United States, Italy and Spain. The analysed material was cDNA or gDNA that came from T cells, B-cell-depleted T cells, or PBMCs.

Per the original methods: Using reference gene primer amplification, nucleated cell counts were estimated. Some clones are missing from TCRdb's copy, which holds only in-frame ones; the method was immunoSEQ multiplex PCR. V, J and clone size reflect that table, while D and trimming were determined from the DNA. The sample yields 130,000 to 150,000 clones, approximately 92% seen once. This sequence was found in a woman aged 55 to 70 with active COVID-19. Sequenced material: peripheral blood.

The CDR3 nucleotides are TGTGCCACCCAGCGCGGGGGGGGTGACGGAAGGGAGACCCAGTACTTC. Its protein is CATQRGGGDGRETQYF. The rearrangement uses TRBV15 and TRBJ2-5; 9 positions agree with TRBD2. The CDR3 is 16 residues long. J was trimmed by 5 bases and V by 8 bases; bases with no gene match: 15. Germline V CDR1 and CDR2: LNHNV, YYDKDF (reference sequence).